This passage covers 28 T cell receptor beta chains from one sample sequenced in a study of cytomegalovirus exposure and HLA in healthy donors. The PCR ran on 60 Vbeta and 13 Jbeta primers. Measured with immunoSEQ multiplex PCR; TCRdb has only the in-frame clones, and not every one. The table includes nearly 200,000 clones, 85% to 90% detected once. The sample consisted of PBMCs. The source of these receptors is a man aged 30 to 45 in good health and CMV-seronegative.

The chain joins TRBV2 to TRBJ1-3; 8 nucleotides align to TRBD1. Germline V CDR1 and CDR2: SNHLY, FYNNEI. This CDR3 contains 17 residues. Trimming cost V 1 base and J 9 bases; bases outside gene matches: 14. CDR3 DNA: TGTGCCAGCAGTGAAGATGTTTCGACAGGGGACCTTGGCACCATATATTTT. This codes for CASSEDVSTGDLGTIYF.

The chain links TRBV5-5 to TRBJ2-5, with TRBD2 matching 11 bases. CDR3 length equals 15 residues. Germline-derived CDR1 and CDR2 are SGHKS and YYEKEE (reference sequence). V dropped 4 bases and J dropped 4; count of bases not matched to a gene: 6. The CDR3 region has the DNA TGTGCCAGCAGCGGACTAGCGGGCTCATCAGAGACCCAGTACTTC. This encodes CASSGLAGSSETQYF.

This clone was recorded a few times. The CDR3 nucleotides read TGTGCCAGCAGCTTAGAACTACTAGCGGGAGAGGATACGCAGTATTTT. Amino acids: CASSLELLAGEDTQYF. V gene TRBV7-9 combines with J gene TRBJ2-3; 11 bases align to TRBD2. The CDR3 has 16 amino acids. Germline-derived CDR1 and CDR2 are SEHNR and FQNEAQ (reference sequence). V lost 1 base and J lost 6; bases outside the gene matches: 6. The full variable domain, completed using reference TRBV7-9 and TRBJ2-3, is DTGVSQNPRHKITKRGQNVTFRCDPISEHNRLYWYRQTLGQGPEFLTYFQNEAQLEKSRLLSDRFSAERPKGSFSTLEIQRTEQGDSAMYLCASSLELLAGEDTQYFGPGTRLTVL.

The chain uses TRBV6-4 and TRBJ1-5; 10 nucleotides agree with TRBD1. Per the germline V gene, CDR1 is MRHNA and CDR2 is SNTAGT. The CDR3 loop spans 14 amino acids. Trimming at V came to 6 bases and at J to 7 bases, leaving 6 bases not matched to a gene. The CDR3 sequence is CASSPGTGVQPQHF. As DNA, the CDR3 is TGTGCCAGCAGCCCCGGGACAGGGGTCCAGCCCCAGCATTTT.

This chain links TRBV4-1 with TRBJ1-5; D not resolved. Germline-derived CDR1 and CDR2 are MGHRA and YSYEKL. V lost 1 base, J lost 7 bases, and 17 bases lay in between. The length of the CDR3 is 16 residues. The CDR3 here is CASSQVGREGGQPQHF. The CDR3 DNA reads TGCGCCAGCAGCCAAGTTGGGCGGGAAGGCGGCCAGCCCCAGCATTTT.

The chain has TRBV10-3 and TRBJ2-1, with 7 bases fitting TRBD2. The CDR3 is 13 amino acids. Germline V gene sequence: CDR1 ENHRY, CDR2 SYGVKD. V shed 10 bases, J shed 4 bases, and the junction held 7 bases outside the gene matches. The chain's CDR3 is CARPWDYYNEQFF. CDR3 nucleotide sequence: TGTGCCAGGCCTTGGGACTATTACAATGAGCAGTTCTTC.

The CDR3 is CASRDSSNTEAFF. DNA of the CDR3: TGTGCCAGCCGGGACAGTTCAAACACTGAAGCTTTCTTT. This sequence joins TRBV6-6 and TRBJ1-1, with 7 nucleotides matching TRBD1. The CDR3 totals 13 residues. Trimming at V came to 8 bases and at J to 2 bases, leaving 5 bases not matched to a gene. Per germline, CDR1 MNHNY and CDR2 SVGAGI (reference sequence).

A few counts support this clone. The genes are TRBV27 and TRBJ1-2; 8 bases agree with TRBD1. V trimming: 6 bases; J trimming: 8 bases; junction bases outside the gene matches: 11. The CDR3 runs 14 residues. From germline, CDR1 is MNHEY and CDR2 SMNVEV (reference sequence). The chain's CDR3 is CASRPPGQGRGYTF. CDR3 in DNA: TGTGCCAGCAGACCACCCGGACAGGGCAGGGGCTACACCTTC.

In this sample, this clone turned up once. This chain uses TRBV7-6 with TRBJ1-1; D call uncertain. Germline V CDR1 and CDR2: SGHVS, FNYEAQ. The CDR3 extends over 14 amino acids. The V end lost 5 bases, the J end lost 3 bases, and 13 bases lay between the germline ends. This CDR3 reads CASSAGLGDTEAFF. CDR3 bases: TGTGCCAGCAGCGCGGGTCTTGGGGACACTGAAGCTTTCTTT.

The chain is built from TRBV28 and TRBJ2-7; 8 bases match TRBD1. Germline V gene lookup returns CDR1 MDHEN and CDR2 SYDVKM. V trimming: 3 bases; J trimming: 4 bases; junction bases outside the gene matches: 8. The CDR3 runs to 15 residues. CDR3 loop: CASSFHRGWEYEQYF. The CDR3 DNA sequence: TGTGCCAGCAGTTTCCACAGGGGGTGGGAGTACGAGCAGTACTTC.

In this sample, this clone turned up once. CDR3 sequence: CSVGQGVGEQYF. The CDR3 DNA follows: TGCAGCGTTGGACAGGGAGTAGGCGAGCAGTACTTC. This chain uses TRBV29-1 with TRBJ2-7; 7 positions agree with TRBD1. The CDR3 runs 12 residues. Germline CDR1 is SQVTM and CDR2 is ANQGSEA. The junction had 6 bases not matched to a gene; V was cut back by 4 bases and J by 6 bases.

The rearrangement uses TRBV9 and TRBJ2-3, with 9 bases fitting TRBD2. The CDR3 contains 15 residues. Germline CDR1 and CDR2: SGDLS and YYNGEE. J was trimmed by 3 bases and V by 4 bases; bases with no gene match: 6. CDR3 protein: CASSRLADNTDTQYF. The CDR3 nucleotides read TGTGCCAGCAGCCGACTAGCGGACAATACAGATACGCAGTATTTT.

The V call is TRBV27, the J call TRBJ2-7, with 11 bases fitting TRBD2. Germline trimming cut 5 bases from V and 3 bases from J; bases unmatched to any gene: 15. The CDR3 contains 18 residues. CDR1 is MNHEY, CDR2 SMNVEV, per germline (reference sequence). The CDR3 loop is CASSTLAGVGGGSYEQYF. The CDR3 DNA reads TGTGCCAGCAGTACACTAGCGGGAGTCGGGGGGGGAAGCTACGAGCAGTACTTC.

The rearrangement uses TRBV6-4 and TRBJ2-5; 8 nucleotides agree with TRBD2. This CDR3 spans 13 amino acids. The germline V gene encodes CDR1 MRHNA and CDR2 SNTAGT. Trimming took 8 bases from V and 4 from J; bases not matched to a gene: 6. CDR3 protein: CASAGLAGETQYF. CDR3 sequence (DNA): TGTGCCAGCGCTGGACTAGCCGGAGAGACCCAGTACTTC.

The gene calls are TRBV30 and TRBJ1-5; D not resolved. This CDR3 is built from 16 residues. V was clipped by 0 bases and J by 1 base, with 13 bases between them. Germline V gives CDR1 GTSNPN, CDR2 SVGIG (reference sequence). DNA of the CDR3: TGTGCCTGGAGTGTATGTTTGGCAGGAAGCAATCAGCCCCAGCATTTT. Translation: CAWSVCLAGSNQPQHF.

The V and J genes are TRBV7-9 and TRBJ2-1, with 7 bases aligning to TRBD2. The V segment lost 8 bases and the J segment 7 bases; nucleotides outside the gene matches: 2. Germline V lookup: CDR1 SEHNR, CDR2 FQNEAQ (reference sequence). The length of the CDR3 is 11 residues. The CDR3 coding sequence is TGTGCCAGCGACGGGGGGAATGAGCAGTTCTTC. Translation: CASDGGNEQFF.

The V and J genes are TRBV5-1 and TRBJ2-7; 7 bases are shared with TRBD1. With 3 bases clipped from V and 4 bases from J, the junction kept 1 base outside the gene matches. The germline CDR1 and CDR2 sequences are SGHRS and YFSETQ. The CDR3 spans 12 residues. CDR3 sequence: CASSWTGYEQYF. The CDR3 region has the DNA TGCGCCAGCAGCTGGACAGGATACGAGCAGTACTTC. The full variable domain, rest sourced from reference TRBV5-1 and TRBJ2-7, is KAGVTQTPRYLIKTRGQQVTLSCSPISGHRSVSWYQQTPGQGLQFLFEYFSETQRNKGNFPGRFSGRQFSNSRSEMNVSTLELGDSALYLCASSWTGYEQYFGPGTRLTVT.

The chain uses TRBV18 and TRBJ2-5; 10 bases are a match to TRBD2. This CDR3 has 16 amino acids. The V segment lost 5 bases and the J segment 1 base; nucleotides outside the gene matches: 7. Germline V gives CDR1 KGHSH, CDR2 LQKENI. Here the CDR3 DNA reads TGTGCCAGCTCATCTATCCTAGCGGGGGCCCAAGAGACCCAGTACTTC. Translation: CASSSILAGAQETQYF.

V and J are TRBV30 and TRBJ2-1, with 9 positions matching TRBD2. J gave up 7 bases and V 4 bases, and 14 bases lay outside the gene matches. The CDR3 is 16 amino acids. Germline CDR1 reads GTSNPN; CDR2 reads SVGIG (reference sequence). CDR3 in amino acids: CAWTLPGLAVNNEQFF. DNA for the CDR3: TGTGCCTGGACCTTACCGGGACTAGCCGTAAATAATGAGCAGTTCTTC.

In this sample, this clone turned up a few times. CDR3 DNA sequence: TGTGCCAGCAGCCTTTGGACAGCGGGCTACACCTTC. The encoded protein is CASSLWTAGYTF. The V and J genes are TRBV5-6 and TRBJ1-2; D perhaps matches TRBD1 (6 bases). The CDR3 consists of 12 residues. Germline CDR1 SGHDT, CDR2 YYEEEE. Between the trimmed V and J ends, which lost 4 bases and 8 bases, there was a span of 12 bases.

V and J are TRBV18 and TRBJ1-1; 8 bases map to TRBD1. CDR3 length: 16 residues. Per the germline V gene, CDR1 is KGHSH and CDR2 is LQKENI. Losses at the gene ends were 3 bases for V and 6 bases for J; bases not matched to a gene: 12. The DNA for the CDR3 is TGTGCCAGCTCACCCCCGGGACAGGTGCTTTTAGCTGAAGCTTTCTTT. Its protein product is CASSPPGQVLLAEAFF.

This sequence joins TRBV6-6 and TRBJ2-7; D unresolved. In germline, CDR1 is MNHNY, CDR2 SVGAGI (reference sequence). Deletions cut 2 bases from V and 0 bases from J, with 5 bases between. This CDR3 has 13 amino acids. DNA of the CDR3: TGTGCCAGCAGTTACAGGAGCTCCTACGAGCAGTACTTC. Its protein is CASSYRSSYEQYF.

The CDR3 nucleotides are TGTGCCAGCAGCCGGACAGGGGGCTACACTGAAGCTTTCTTT. This codes for CASSRTGGYTEAFF. This chain joins TRBV7-8 and TRBJ1-1, with 11 positions matching TRBD1. Germline CDR1 reads SGHVS; CDR2 reads FQNEAQ. This CDR3 contains 14 residues. After removal of 5 bases from V and 3 bases from J, the junction contained 2 bases not matched to a gene.

Concerning this clone itself: Mismatch with germline at one junction end may stem from a read error. CDR3 DNA: TGTGCCAGCAGTTCTCCGGGACTAGCGCCAGCCAAAAACAGTCAGTACTTC. Translation: CASSSPGLAPAKNSQYF. The chain joins TRBV27 to TRBJ2-4; 10 bases align to TRBD2. CDR3 length: 17 residues. CDR1 is MNHEY, CDR2 SMNVEV, per germline (reference sequence).

This clone was seen just once. The V gene is TRBV30, the J gene TRBJ2-2; 9 nucleotides align to TRBD2. CDR1 and CDR2 from the germline V gene are GTSNPN and SVGIG (reference sequence). This CDR3 comprises 16 residues. Trimming took 0 bases from V and 4 from J; bases not matched to a gene: 6. CDR3 bases: TGTGCCTGGAGTGTACCATGGACTAGCGTCACCGGGGAGCTGTTTTTT. Translated, it gives CAWSVPWTSVTGELFF.

The V call is TRBV6-6, the J call TRBJ1-6; 8 nucleotides agree with TRBD1. The length of the CDR3 is 15 residues. Germline CDR1 MNHNY, CDR2 SVGAGI (reference sequence). The V segment lost 4 bases and the J segment 9 bases; nucleotides outside the gene matches: 8. CDR3 loop: CASSFGQGSFSPLHF. CDR3 sequence (DNA): TGTGCCAGCAGTTTTGGACAGGGAAGCTTTTCACCCCTCCACTTT.

This clone has only one observation. The rearrangement uses TRBV2 and TRBJ2-3; 7 bases match TRBD2. Per germline, CDR1 SNHLY and CDR2 FYNNEI. CDR3 length: 15 residues. Germline trimming cut 2 bases from V and 4 bases from J; bases unmatched to any gene: 6. DNA of the CDR3: TGTGCCAGCAGTGAACGGACTAGTATCCCAGATACGCAGTATTTT. Its protein is CASSERTSIPDTQYF.

The chain combines TRBV15 with TRBJ2-7; TRBD1 matches 7 bases. CDR1 and CDR2 from the germline V gene are LNHNV and YYDKDF (reference sequence). The CDR3 runs 16 residues. Losses at the gene ends were 3 bases for V and 2 bases for J; bases not matched to a gene: 10. The CDR3 nucleotides read TGTGCCACCAGCAGTAGGCAGGGGGACAATGCCTACGAGCAGTACTTC. The encoded protein is CATSSRQGDNAYEQYF.